The source of this T cell receptor beta chain is a study of shared clonotypes between healthy human individuals. The data were produced by immunoSEQ multiplex PCR, yet TCRdb's version contains in-frame clones alone and is incomplete. The top ten clones hold about 0.13% of a sample with around 2.1 million clones, almost 96% of them seen once. CDR3 size: 13 residues. V shed 7 bases and J shed 1 base, with 10 bases lying between them. Germline lookup yields CDR1 SEHNR and CDR2 FQNEAQ (reference sequence). This clonotype was obtained from a man aged 18-30 years in good health. This chain joins TRBV7-9 and TRBJ1-1, with no clear D. Material: naive CD4+ T cells sorted from blood. Regarding subset: CD45RA+ positively selected. In DNA form, the CDR3 reads TGTGCCAGCATCCAAACAGCGAACACTGAAGCTTTCTTT. Its translation: CASIQTANTEAFF. Using reference TRBV7-9 and TRBJ1-1 for the parts outside the CDR3, the full variable domain is DTGVSQNPRHKITKRGQNVTFRCDPISEHNRLYWYRQTLGQGPEFLTYFQNEAQLEKSRLLSDRFSAERPKGSFSTLEIQRTEQGDSAMYLCASIQTANTEAFFGQGTRLTVV.